The 28 T cell receptor beta chains below all came from one sample that was sequenced in a study of blood T cell repertoires in COVID-19 (dated by TCRdb to 2018 to 2020). Library method: the immunoSEQ multiplex PCR assay. Held by TCRdb, this immuneACCESS table contains in-frame sequences only and omits some clones. Under half of the omission traces to an unresolved V gene where checked; the cause of the rest is unknown. The sample records roughly 70,000 clones, 70% to 80% of which are singletons. The ten largest clones add up to around a sixth of the sample. The sequenced material came from peripheral blood. Receptors were obtained from a human donor in a cohort sampled during active COVID-19.

This chain uses TRBV7-2 with TRBJ2-7, with TRBD2 identical over 12 bases. The CDR3 is made up of 17 amino acids. The V and J ends lost 1 base and 7 bases, in that order; junction bases with no gene match: 11. Germline loops: CDR1 SGHTA, CDR2 FQGNSA. This CDR3 reads CASSLGTRTSGTEEQYF. CDR3 nucleotides: TGTGCCAGCAGCTTAGGAACTCGGACTAGCGGGACGGAGGAGCAGTACTTC.

The CDR3 bases are TGTGCCAGCAGCTCTCGCAGGGAATCGGCCACCGGGGAGCTGTTTTTT. Translation gives CASSSRRESATGELFF. The chain has TRBV5-4 and TRBJ2-2, with D possibly matching TRBD1 (5 bases). This CDR3 is 16 amino acids long. The V gene's germline CDR1 is SGHNT and CDR2 YYREEE (reference sequence). V dropped 3 bases and J dropped 4 bases, with 16 bases sitting between them.

The V gene is TRBV19, the J gene TRBJ2-3; tentatively, D is TRBD1 (5 bases). V was pared by 3 bases and J by 1 base, with 8 bases between. Germline-derived CDR1 and CDR2 are LNHDA and SQIVND (reference sequence). The length of the CDR3 is 14 residues. In nucleotides, the CDR3 is TGTGCCAGTAGTATGAGACAGCGCACAGATACGCAGTATTTT. This translates into CASSMRQRTDTQYF.

The genes are TRBV7-6 and TRBJ1-1, with 7 nucleotides matching TRBD1. Trimming removed 3 bases from V and 1 base from J; junction bases left unmatched: 5. Germline V lookup: CDR1 SGHVS, CDR2 FNYEAQ. This CDR3 contains 15 residues. The DNA for the CDR3 is TGTGCCAGCAGCTTGAGGGACAGCCCGAACACTGAAGCTTTCTTT. This sequence encodes CASSLRDSPNTEAFF.

In DNA form, the CDR3 reads TGTGCCAGCAGTTTCCCCGACAGCACCAATGAAAAACTGTTTTTT. It translates to CASSFPDSTNEKLFF. The rearrangement uses TRBV28 and TRBJ1-4; possible D gene TRBD1, 5 bases. The V end was cut by 3 bases, the J end by 5 bases, with 13 bases between. This CDR3 has 15 amino acids. CDR1 and CDR2 from the germline V gene are MDHEN and SYDVKM.

The sample holds a few counts of this clone. The V and J genes are TRBV19 and TRBJ2-7; 8 bases align to TRBD1. The CDR3 spans 14 residues. Germline V CDR1 and CDR2: LNHDA, SQIVND (reference sequence). The ends lost 4 bases at V and 3 bases at J; junction bases unmatched: 5. CDR3 residues: CASSTGTGNYEQYF. The CDR3 DNA sequence: TGTGCCAGTAGTACCGGGACAGGCAACTACGAGCAGTACTTC.

This chain connects TRBV5-5 to TRBJ2-7; D gene uncertain. CDR1 is SGHKS and CDR2 is YYEKEE in the germline V gene (reference sequence). V was clipped by 1 base and J by 3 bases, with 11 bases between them. The CDR3 covers 14 residues. Written as DNA, the CDR3 is TGTGCCAGCAGCTTGCGGGTGACTGGCTACGAGCAGTACTTC. Its protein is CASSLRVTGYEQYF.

The V gene is TRBV19, the J gene TRBJ1-1; D uncertain. Germline CDR1 is LNHDA and CDR2 is SQIVND (reference sequence). Trimming took 7 bases from V and 4 from J, leaving 22 bases between them. The CDR3 has 16 amino acids. In DNA form, the CDR3 reads TGTGCCAGTACCCCCAACCGGGTAGAACGGGGCACTGAAGCTTTCTTT. Translated, it gives CASTPNRVERGTEAFF.

This chain connects TRBV19 to TRBJ1-1, with TRBD1 identical over 9 bases. Trimming cost V 1 base and J 4 bases; bases outside gene matches: 13. CDR1 is LNHDA, CDR2 SQIVND, per germline (reference sequence). This CDR3 contains 18 residues. Here the CDR3 DNA reads TGTGCCAGTAGTATAGGGGCCTTTAGACAGGGGGGGAGCACTGAAGCTTTCTTT. It encodes CASSIGAFRQGGSTEAFF.

The chain uses TRBV13 and TRBJ2-7; perhaps TRBD1 as D (6 bases). The V end was cut by 2 bases, the J end by 2 bases, with 10 bases between. Germline values: CDR1 PRHDT, CDR2 FYEKMQ (reference sequence). This CDR3 has 14 amino acids. CDR3 amino acids: CASSLRDTPYEQYF. The DNA for the CDR3 is TGTGCCAGCAGCTTACGGGACACCCCCTACGAGCAGTACTTC.

This clone was seen a single time. This chain links TRBV5-1 with TRBJ2-3; the match to TRBD2 covers 7 bases. This CDR3 spans 14 amino acids. Germline trimming cut 3 bases from V and 3 bases from J; bases unmatched to any gene: 4. The germline gives CDR1 SGHRS, CDR2 YFSETQ. This chain's CDR3 is CASSSRTRTDTQYF. Written as DNA, the CDR3 is TGCGCCAGCAGCTCAAGGACTAGAACAGATACGCAGTATTTT.

The chain joins TRBV7-9 to TRBJ2-3, with 10 bases identical to TRBD1. Losses at the gene ends were 4 bases for V and 10 bases for J; bases not matched to a gene: 5. Germline CDR1 reads SEHNR; CDR2 reads FQNEAQ (reference sequence). The CDR3 length is 13 residues. Written as DNA, the CDR3 is TGTGCCAGCAGCTGGGGGGACAGGGGTGCGCAGTATTTT. Translating it yields CASSWGDRGAQYF. Based on the CDR3 plus reference TRBV7-9 and TRBJ2-3, the full variable domain is DTGVSQNPRHKITKRGQNVTFRCDPISEHNRLYWYRQTLGQGPEFLTYFQNEAQLEKSRLLSDRFSAERPKGSFSTLEIQRTEQGDSAMYLCASSWGDRGAQYFGPGTRLTVL.

This clone was detected once. This chain uses TRBV29-1 with TRBJ2-7; 7 bases line up with TRBD1. The germline V gene has CDR1 SQVTM and CDR2 ANQGSEA. CDR3 size: 13 residues. Germline trimming cut 5 bases from V and 7 bases from J; bases unmatched to any gene: 11. The CDR3 reads CSVYGTANLEQYF. The CDR3 DNA follows: TGCAGCGTTTATGGGACAGCTAATTTGGAGCAGTACTTC.

This clone has just one count. The chain joins TRBV28 to TRBJ1-5, with TRBD1 identical over 9 bases. V lost 5 bases, J lost 7 bases, and 9 bases stayed unmatched. The germline gives CDR1 MDHEN, CDR2 SYDVKM. This CDR3 comprises 15 residues. The CDR3 DNA reads TGTGCCAGCAGTGAGACCGGGACAGGGACCCAGCCCCAGCATTTT. Its translation is CASSETGTGTQPQHF. Drawing the rest from reference TRBV28 and TRBJ1-5, the complete variable domain is DVKVTQSSRYLVKRTGEKVFLECVQDMDHENMFWYRQDPGLGLRLIYFSYDVKMKEKGDIPEGYSVSREKKERFSLILESASTNQTSMYLCASSETGTGTQPQHFGDGTRLSIL.

This clone occurred once. The J gene is TRBJ2-7, the V gene TRBV30, with 7 bases matching TRBD2. The V gene's germline CDR1 is GTSNPN and CDR2 SVGIG (reference sequence). This CDR3 has 14 residues. J gave up 1 base and V 3 bases, and 6 bases lay outside the gene matches. The CDR3 protein is CAWSVGGGSYEQYF. The DNA for the CDR3 is TGTGCCTGGAGCGTCGGGGGAGGGTCCTACGAGCAGTACTTC.

The rearrangement uses TRBV6-2 or TRBV6-3 and TRBJ1-1, with D unresolved. The V end was cut by 2 bases, the J end by 6 bases, with 22 bases between. From germline, CDR1 is MNHEY and CDR2 SVGEGT. There are 17 residues in the CDR3. CDR3 sequence: CASSYPKSPEVIPEAFF. The CDR3 bases are TGTGCCAGCAGTTACCCGAAGAGCCCCGAAGTGATACCTGAAGCTTTCTTT.

This rearrangement joins TRBV15 to TRBJ1-2, with D tentatively TRBD1 (6 bases). V lost 1 base, J lost 2 bases, and 14 bases lay in between. Per germline, CDR1 LNHNV and CDR2 YYDKDF (reference sequence). This CDR3 has 16 residues. CDR3: CATSRGGGAGNYGYTF. CDR3 bases: TGTGCCACCAGCAGAGGTGGGGGGGCCGGGAACTATGGCTACACCTTC.

The gene calls are TRBV6-5 and TRBJ2-7; D not certain. In germline, CDR1 is MNHEY, CDR2 SVGAGI. The CDR3 has 15 residues. With 6 bases removed from V and 4 bases from J, the gap between germline ends came to 19 bases. The chain's CDR3 is CASSHDLTPQYEQYF. The CDR3 nucleotides are TGTGCCAGCAGCCATGATCTCACACCGCAGTACGAGCAGTACTTC.

This sequence joins TRBV29-1 and TRBJ1-1; no clear D gene. CDR1 and CDR2 from the germline V gene are SQVTM and ANQGSEA. CDR3 length: 12 residues. The V end was cut by 5 bases, the J end by 1 base, with 8 bases between. Written as DNA, the CDR3 is TGCAGCGTTTCTTCGGGGAACACTGAAGCTTTCTTT. Its translation: CSVSSGNTEAFF.

This clone has a single count. V and J are TRBV7-8 and TRBJ2-7; 11 bases line up with TRBD1. Germline V gene sequence: CDR1 SGHVS, CDR2 FQNEAQ. Germline trimming cut 3 bases from V and 7 bases from J; bases unmatched to any gene: 5. This CDR3 spans 14 amino acids. CDR3 region: CASSFPDRGREQYF. CDR3 coding DNA: TGTGCCAGCAGCTTCCCGGACAGGGGGCGAGAGCAGTACTTC.

The gene calls are TRBV24-1 and TRBJ2-5; TRBD1 might be the D (6 bases). The V gene lost 7 bases and the J gene lost 5 bases, with 13 bases spanning the gap. The CDR3 runs to 13 residues. The V gene's germline CDR1 is KGHDR and CDR2 SFDVKD. This chain's CDR3 is CATRSTGTETQYF. The CDR3 DNA sequence: TGTGCCACCAGGTCAACAGGGACGGAGACCCAGTACTTC.

This CDR3 is CASSLGDRTYEKLFF. CDR3 DNA sequence: TGTGCCAGCAGTCTAGGGGACAGAACCTATGAAAAACTGTTTTTT. The V and J genes are TRBV27 and TRBJ1-4; 7 bases are shared with TRBD1. The V segment lost 5 bases and the J segment 6 bases; nucleotides outside the gene matches: 9. Germline V gene lookup returns CDR1 MNHEY and CDR2 SMNVEV (reference sequence). The CDR3 runs to 15 residues.

This clone has just one count. The V gene is TRBV4-1, the J gene TRBJ2-1; no firm D call. Germline V gives CDR1 MGHRA, CDR2 YSYEKL. This CDR3 has 17 amino acids. V was pared by 0 bases and J by 2 bases, with 14 bases between. This chain's CDR3 is CASSQDAYSITYNEQFF. DNA of the CDR3: TGCGCCAGCAGCCAAGATGCGTACAGCATTACCTACAATGAGCAGTTCTTC.

CDR3 bases: TGTGCCAGCAGCCAACAGGGTAACCAGCCCCAGCATTTT. The encoded protein is CASSQQGNQPQHF. The rearrangement links TRBV3-1 (or the pseudogene TRBV3-2) to TRBJ1-5, with D perhaps matching TRBD1 (5 bases). The CDR3 has 13 residues. Looked up from germline, CDR1 is LGHDT and CDR2 is YNNKEL (reference sequence). Trimming cost V 2 bases and J 7 bases, with 9 bases left between them.

DNA of the CDR3: TGCGCCAGCAGCTTGGGGGACAGGGGGCATCAGCCCCAGCATTTT. The encoded protein is CASSLGDRGHQPQHF. The chain uses TRBV5-1 and TRBJ1-5; 12 nucleotides align to TRBD1. The V gene's germline CDR1 is SGHRS and CDR2 YFSETQ. The CDR3 sequence is 15 residues long. Trimming at V came to 0 bases and at J to 5 bases, leaving 0 bases not matched to a gene.

For the CDR3, the DNA is TGTGCCAGCAGCTTTGACAGCCGAAACTATGGCTACACCTTC. Translating gives CASSFDSRNYGYTF. The chain combines TRBV5-4 with TRBJ1-2, with D perhaps matching TRBD1 (5 bases). CDR3 length: 14 residues. Germline CDR1 reads SGHNT; CDR2 reads YYREEE (reference sequence). Trimming pared 2 bases from V and 2 bases from J, leaving 10 bases between. The full variable domain, completed using reference TRBV5-4 and TRBJ1-2, is ETGVTQSPTHLIKTRGQQVTLRCSSQSGHNTVSWYQQALGQGPQFIFQYYREEENGRGNFPPRFSGLQFPNYSSELNVNALELDDSALYLCASSFDSRNYGYTFGSGTRLTVV.

The chain couples TRBV6-2 or TRBV6-3 to TRBJ2-7; D gene unclear. Germline V gene sequence: CDR1 MNHEY, CDR2 SVGEGT. The CDR3 spans 14 residues. Trimming took 8 bases from V and 6 from J, leaving 20 bases between them. For the CDR3, the DNA is TGTGCCAGCCGCCGAGGAAAAGAATCGTCCGAGCAGTACTTC. Translation gives CASRRGKESSEQYF.

As DNA, the CDR3 is TGTGCCAGCAGCCTAAGCGGCGGGAGTTGGACCCAGTACTTC. It encodes CASSLSGGSWTQYF. The chain combines TRBV7-6 with TRBJ2-4; 7 nucleotides align to TRBD2. The J call is doubtful: the DNA matches TRBJ2-5 better. Germline V gives CDR1 SGHVS, CDR2 FNYEAQ. The CDR3 spans 14 residues.